One and the same sample provided the 3 T cell receptor beta chains below, sequenced in a study of blood T cell repertoires in COVID-19 (dated by TCRdb to 2018 to 2021). Libraries came from the immunoSEQ multiplex PCR assay. In its TCRdb copy, this immuneACCESS table keeps in-frame sequences only and misses some clones. Where compared with another copy, unresolved V genes explain less than half of these, and the others have no known cause. Counted in this sample were 250,000 or so clones; roughly nine tenths of them appeared once. The top ten hold more than 1% of the sample. Source material: PBMCs or T cells enriched from blood (not recorded which). The receptors derive from a human donor in a cohort exposed to, infected with or recovered from COVID-19 (not recorded which). The donor label of this sample is uncertain.

The rearrangement joins TRBV27 to TRBJ2-3; no clear D gene. V lost 8 bases and J 2 bases, leaving 8 bases between the germline ends. Germline loops: CDR1 MNHEY, CDR2 SMNVEV (reference sequence). CDR3 length: 12 amino acids. The CDR3, as DNA: TGTGCCAGCCACACCGTCACAGATACGCAGTATTTT. As protein: CASHTVTDTQYF.

This chain uses TRBV5-6 with TRBJ2-7, with TRBD1 matching over 9 bases. This CDR3 is built from 14 residues. The germline V gene has CDR1 SGHDT and CDR2 YYEEEE. The V and J ends lost 0 bases and 7 bases, in that order; junction bases with no gene match: 5. CDR3 bases: TGTGCCAGCAGCTTGGACAGGGGGCTAGGAGAGCAGTACTTC. It encodes CASSLDRGLGEQYF.

This clone was seen a single time. The chain recombines TRBV5-1 with TRBJ2-7, with 7 nucleotides matching TRBD2. J gave up 3 bases and V 4 bases, and 4 bases lay outside the gene matches. Germline CDR1 SGHRS, CDR2 YFSETQ. The CDR3 is 13 amino acids. The CDR3, as DNA: TGCGCCAGCAGCCGCGGGGGAGACTACGAGCAGTACTTC. Its translation: CASSRGGDYEQYF.